Detailed here is one TCR beta chain. Its antigen remains unidentified. Base qualities are not at hand, and no much larger clone is one base apart. This specimen comes from a study of cytomegalovirus exposure and HLA in healthy donors (dated by TCRdb to the late 2010s). Describing the broader study: In an earlier analysis of roughly 500 of the donors, 250 to 300 Gb of sequence data and 95 million to 130 million unique TCR beta sequences from 150 million to 200 million T cells were reported. Roughly 300 gigabases of sequencing data and around 85 million unique TCR sequences made up an early release that covered some 640 HLA-typed donors. The genetic ancestry cluster associated with self-reported Caucasian donors included 81% of the roughly 400 genotyped donors. The study was designed to test whether signatures of past pathogen exposure could be identified by cataloging public T cell receptors. The study profiled the T cell repertoires of under 700 subjects by immunosequencing and related them to cytomegalovirus serostatus. Besides the first cohort of 550 to 750 subjects, a separate validation cohort made up of around 120 different subjects was used. High-throughput TCR immunosequencing, statistical association of individual TCRs with disease status, and machine learning were combined to predict cytomegalovirus infection status. To study patterns of TCR occurrence, a later analysis re-analyzed previously published TCR beta repertoires from just over 650 donors and added high-resolution HLA genotyping. In the later analysis, no new phenotypic data were used to find candidate immune exposures; instead, reliance was placed on TCR beta sequences and their occurrence across donors. An earlier analysis of about 600 of the donors used high-throughput TCR beta sequencing to judge whether each TCR beta V gene segment behaved as functional or pseudogenic. Donor age, sex, ethnicity and CMV serostatus were collected together with the repertoire data. In a later genetic analysis, genome-wide SNP genotypes for about three fifths of the roughly 670 donors were used, and that subset was treated as a discovery cohort. Every repertoire in the discovery cohort had been generated on one and the same sequencing platform. Class I and class II HLA loci were covered by the typing at four-digit resolution. Typing coverage varied by locus: roughly 629-640 donors for A, B, C, DRB1 and DQB1; about 520 for DQA1; some 610 for DPA1; about 450 for DPB1. Several DR-DQ haplotypes were handled as single units for association and clustering, since linkage in the cohort was strong. On average, around 240,000 unique TCR beta nucleotide sequences were sequenced per donor among 398 genotyped donors of the cohort, with around 19% of those sequences being non-productive.

Beyond this particular receptor, the publication reports: A few of the identified cytomegalovirus-associated TCR beta chains were confirmed in vitro to be specific for cytomegalovirus antigens. Approximately 18 rarely observed V segments, including chromosome 9 orphons, were excluded from the earlier analysis of several hundred of the donors because counts were too low. Because the 87-base-pair reads could not distinguish some IMGT-functional V segments, including TRBV6-2 and TRBV6-3, those segments were excluded. Compared with equally common non-associated chains, HLA-associated TCR beta chains in a later analysis were more clonally expanded and had lower generation probabilities. Most TCR sequences were observed very rarely across donors, whereas some public TCRs were present in many individuals. In this cohort, only TCR beta chains were sequenced, and detectable features were limited by the absence of alpha or paired-chain data. A cluster of highly shared sequence variants was judged likely to represent a technical artifact of the sequencing pipeline. Correlated functional status among segregating V segments might reflect linkage disequilibrium, but an unknown experimental factor could not be ruled out. Strong co-occurrence of HLA alleles, especially DR and DQ, made assigning TCR associations to individual alleles difficult. The authors suggested that the approach could potentially be generalized to other disease states and immunological phenotypes. The only immune exposure information available for the cohort was CMV serostatus. The classifier was reported to diagnose cytomegalovirus status with high specificity and sensitivity in both the original and validation cohorts. A later analysis associated 16,951 TCR beta sequences with specific HLA alleles at a false discovery rate of 0.05. HLA typing was unavailable for some donors at each locus, so association tests used only the typed subset. An association between a missense DCLRE1C variant and V-gene and J-gene trimming of TCR beta chains was found in a later genetic analysis and replicated in an independent cohort. A further reported finding was that TCR beta sequences accurately predicted the HLA-A and HLA-B alleles for most subjects in the first cohort. In a later genetic analysis, fewer N-insertions in productive TCRs were reported among donors in an Asian-associated ancestry cluster than the roughly 700-donor mean. A later analysis found that most CMV-associated TCR beta chains appeared HLA-restricted, with HLA associations seemingly driven largely by CMV exposure. Several of the top co-occurrence clusters appeared to be linked to parvovirus B19, influenza, CMV and Epstein-Barr virus, according to a later analysis. Presence/absence analyses assumed roughly uniform sequencing depth across donors, an assumption that may not hold. In a later analysis, TCR association rates were found to vary across HLA loci, with the most associated TCRs seen for DRB1 alleles and the fewest for HLA-C alleles. An earlier analysis of approximately 540 of the donors showed that most TCR beta V segments appeared in productive rearrangements either about 87% or about 30% of the time, which broadly matched IMGT annotations. The study listed 164 TCR beta chains as associated with cytomegalovirus.

V loses 2 bases, J loses 3 bases, and the germline ends lie 17 bases apart. From the germline V gene (reference sequence), CDR1 is MNHEY and CDR2 is SMNVEV. From the cysteine through the phenylalanine, the CDR3 covers 17 amino acids. Only the CDR3 part of the read is kept: 51 bases, read in frame from the first base. Libraries were prepared through the immunoSEQ multiplex PCR assay. A mixture of 60 forward primers for TCR Vbeta segments and 13 reverse primers for TCR Jbeta segments was used in the multiplex PCR. The CDR3 region of rearranged TCR beta genes was amplified from genomic DNA by a multiplex PCR assay. The Illumina HiSeq System was used to sequence the amplified TCR beta libraries as 87-base-pair reads. Concerning the study's data processing: In a later analysis, 70 million to 95 million unique TCR beta chains were counted across the approximately 670 repertoires, and about 9.9 million of these chains were shared by at least two donors. A nearest-neighbor algorithm error-corrected the raw reads and collapsed the reads into unique sequences, merging closely related sequences to remove PCR and sequencing errors. V, D and J gene segments were assigned by aligning CDR3 sequences to IMGT reference sequences. For a sequence to be retained, a match of at least six nucleotides was required to both a V gene segment and a J gene segment. Rearrangements were classified as productive when the CDR3 lacked stop codons and remained in frame with V and J, and all other rearrangements were classified as non-productive. Following IMGT convention, CDR3 was defined as the stretch from the second conserved V-encoded cysteine to the conserved J-encoded phenylalanine. The earlier analysis of about 640 of the donors excluded any sequence lacking an unambiguous match to a single V gene segment. An earlier analysis of 450 to 650 of the donors called V segments functional above 56.7% productive rearrangements and segregating when the between-donor standard deviation exceeded 5%. A statistical classification framework was built for diagnosing cytomegalovirus status from the catalog of TCR beta chain sequences. In a later analysis, V and J genes were assigned by comparing TCR nucleotide sequences against IMGT/GENE-DB human TR gene sequences. In a later analysis, CDR3 sequences and most-parsimonious VDJ recombination scenarios were assigned using the TCRdist pipeline. In a later analysis, every TCR beta chain was defined by the combination of its CDR3 amino acid sequence and its V-gene family, and reads without a unique V-gene family were dropped. To address suspected cross-contamination and a sequencing artifact, a later analysis removed around 590 highly shared, low-generation-probability nucleotide sequences. In a later analysis, a clonal expansion index was calculated for each public chain from normalized within-repertoire ranks of inferred template counts. A later analysis computed generation probabilities with a VDJ recombination model fitted to out-of-frame rearrangements, and checked the results against IGoR. Hypergeometric tests were used in a later analysis to score TCR-TCR, TCR-HLA and TCR-CMV co-occurrence, with a repertoire-size bias correction applied to the TCR pairs. False discovery rates were estimated in a later analysis by permuting HLA or CMV assignments 20 times. In a later analysis, co-occurring TCRs were grouped using DBSCAN, with TCRdist sequence similarity added in when clustering inside HLA-allele-positive subsets. Repertoires with fewer than 30,000 or more than 120,000 public chains were left out of co-occurrence clustering, as were five repertoires with anomalous nucleotide sharing. In its TCRdb copy, this immuneACCESS table keeps in-frame sequences only and misses some clones. Where compared with another copy, unresolved V genes explain less than half of these, and the others have no known cause. The V and J calls and clone size were taken over from that table, and D and trimming were inferred from the DNA. The sample includes 150,000 to 200,000 clones, with over 60% observed a single time. The leading ten clones occupy about 14% of the sample.

The cohort was made up of around 720 healthy bone marrow donors. At the time of sampling, all cohort members were nominally healthy, though unrecorded immune exposures were likely present. The donor was CMV seropositive and belonged to the group of about 290 seropositive cohort members. A peripheral blood sample was provided by each donor, and peripheral blood mononuclear cells were used for TCR beta sequencing. The Qiagen DNeasy Blood Extraction Kit was used to extract genomic DNA from the blood cell samples. The chain links TRBV27 with TRBJ1-5; TRBD1 is possibly the D segment (5 matching bases). The TCR originated in a man between 45 and 60 years old in good health and CMV-seropositive. Sequenced material: PBMCs. The bases are TGTGCCAGCAGTTTAGTTGCCCAGGGAGGGGTCAATCAGCCCCAGCATTTT. Its protein is CASSLVAQGGVNQPQHF.